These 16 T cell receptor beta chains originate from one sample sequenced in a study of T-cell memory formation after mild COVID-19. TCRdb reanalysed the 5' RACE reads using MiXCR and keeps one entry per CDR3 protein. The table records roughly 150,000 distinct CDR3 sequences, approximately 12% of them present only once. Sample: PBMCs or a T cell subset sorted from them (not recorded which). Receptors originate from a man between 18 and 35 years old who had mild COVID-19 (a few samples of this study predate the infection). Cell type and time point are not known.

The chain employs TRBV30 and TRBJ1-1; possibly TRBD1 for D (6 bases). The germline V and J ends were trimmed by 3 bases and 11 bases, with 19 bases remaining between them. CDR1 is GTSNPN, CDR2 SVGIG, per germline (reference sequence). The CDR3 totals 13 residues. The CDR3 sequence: CAWRTPTGLQAFF. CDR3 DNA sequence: TGTGCCTGGAGAACCCCCACAGGGCTGCAGGCTTTCTTT.

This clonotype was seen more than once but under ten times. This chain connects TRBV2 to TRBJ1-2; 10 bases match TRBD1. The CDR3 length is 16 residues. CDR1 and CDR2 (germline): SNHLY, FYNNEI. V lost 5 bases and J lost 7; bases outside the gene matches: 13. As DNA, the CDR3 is TGTGCCAGCAGTCGTGGGACAGGGGATCCAAATGCTGGCTACACCTTC. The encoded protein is CASSRGTGDPNAGYTF.

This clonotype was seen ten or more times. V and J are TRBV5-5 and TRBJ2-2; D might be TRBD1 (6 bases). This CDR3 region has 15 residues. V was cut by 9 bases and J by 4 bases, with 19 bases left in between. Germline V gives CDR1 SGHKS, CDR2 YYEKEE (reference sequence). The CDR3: CATPRQGPVTGELFF. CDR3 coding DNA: TGTGCCACTCCTCGGCAGGGGCCAGTCACCGGGGAGCTGTTTTTT.

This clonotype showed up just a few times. The CDR3, as DNA: TGTGCCAGCGAGAGGGATTCGGATCAGCCCCAGCATTTT. Translating it yields CASERDSDQPQHF. This sequence joins TRBV21-1 and TRBJ1-5. TRBV21-1 is noted as a pseudogene. The CDR3 length is 13 residues.

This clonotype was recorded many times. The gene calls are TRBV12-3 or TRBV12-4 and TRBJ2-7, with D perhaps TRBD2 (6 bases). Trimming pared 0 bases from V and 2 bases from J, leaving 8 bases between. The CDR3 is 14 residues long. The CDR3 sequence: CASSLASGAYEQYF. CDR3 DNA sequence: TGTGCCAGCAGTTTAGCTAGCGGAGCCTACGAGCAGTACTTC.

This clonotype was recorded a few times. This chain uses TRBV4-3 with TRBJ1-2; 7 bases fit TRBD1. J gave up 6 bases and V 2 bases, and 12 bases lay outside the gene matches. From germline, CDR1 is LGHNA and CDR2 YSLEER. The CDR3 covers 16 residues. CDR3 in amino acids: CASSQFQGGPSDGYTF. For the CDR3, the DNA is TGCGCCAGCAGCCAATTTCAGGGGGGGCCTTCCGATGGCTACACCTTC.

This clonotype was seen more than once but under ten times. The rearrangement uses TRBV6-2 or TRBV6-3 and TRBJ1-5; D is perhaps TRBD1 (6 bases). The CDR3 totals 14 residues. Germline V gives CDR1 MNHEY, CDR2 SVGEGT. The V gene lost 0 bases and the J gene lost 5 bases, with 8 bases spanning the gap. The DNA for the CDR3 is TGTGCCAGCAGTTACTCGGACAGCTATCAGCCCCAGCATTTT. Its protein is CASSYSDSYQPQHF.

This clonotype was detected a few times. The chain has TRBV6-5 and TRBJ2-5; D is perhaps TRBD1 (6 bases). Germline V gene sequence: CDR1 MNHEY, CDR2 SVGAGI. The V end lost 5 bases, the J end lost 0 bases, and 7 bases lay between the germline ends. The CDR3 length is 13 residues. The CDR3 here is CASSGQHQETQYF. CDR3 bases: TGTGCCAGCAGTGGACAGCACCAAGAGACCCAGTACTTC.

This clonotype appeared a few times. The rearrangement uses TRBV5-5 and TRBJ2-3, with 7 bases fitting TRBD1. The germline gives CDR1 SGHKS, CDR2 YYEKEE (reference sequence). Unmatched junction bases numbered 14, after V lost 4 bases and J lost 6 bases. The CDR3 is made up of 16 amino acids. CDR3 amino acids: CASSRRMTGLLDTQYF. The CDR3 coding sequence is TGTGCCAGCAGCCGAAGAATGACAGGGTTGTTGGATACGCAGTATTTT.

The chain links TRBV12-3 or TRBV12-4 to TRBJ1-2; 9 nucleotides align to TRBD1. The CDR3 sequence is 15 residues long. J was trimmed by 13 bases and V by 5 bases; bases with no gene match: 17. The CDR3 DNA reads TGTGCCAGCAGTAGTACGACGACCGGGACAGGGTCCTTCACCTTC. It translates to CASSSTTTGTGSFTF.

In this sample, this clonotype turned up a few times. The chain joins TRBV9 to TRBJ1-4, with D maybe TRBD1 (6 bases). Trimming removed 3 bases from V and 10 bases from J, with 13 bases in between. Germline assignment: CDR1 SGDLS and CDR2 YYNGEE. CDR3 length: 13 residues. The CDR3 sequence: CASSEEGVGKLFF. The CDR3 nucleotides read TGTGCCAGCAGCGAGGAGGGGGTCGGAAAACTGTTTTTT. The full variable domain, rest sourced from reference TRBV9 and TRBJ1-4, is DSGVTQTPKHLITATGQRVTLRCSPRSGDLSVYWYQQSLDQGLQFLIQYYNGEERAKGNILERFSAQQFPDLHSELNLSSLELGDSALYFCASSEEGVGKLFFGSGTQLSVL.

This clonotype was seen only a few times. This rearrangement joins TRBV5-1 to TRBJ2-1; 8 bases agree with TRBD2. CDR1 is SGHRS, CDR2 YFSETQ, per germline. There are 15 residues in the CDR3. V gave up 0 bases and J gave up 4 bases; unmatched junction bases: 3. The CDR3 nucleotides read TGCGCCAGCAGCTTGGGGACTAGCCTTTACAATGAGCAGTTCTTC. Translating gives CASSLGTSLYNEQFF. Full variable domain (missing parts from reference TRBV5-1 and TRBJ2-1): KAGVTQTPRYLIKTRGQQVTLSCSPISGHRSVSWYQQTPGQGLQFLFEYFSETQRNKGNFPGRFSGRQFSNSRSEMNVSTLELGDSALYLCASSLGTSLYNEQFFGPGTRLTVL.

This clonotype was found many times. The CDR3 DNA follows: TGTGCCAGCAGCCGCCGGGACAGGGGGGCAGATACGCAGTATTTT. Protein product: CASSRRDRGADTQYF. The V and J genes are TRBV7-2 and TRBJ2-3; 11 nucleotides align to TRBD1. The CDR3 contains 15 residues. V lost 5 bases, J lost 4 bases, and 5 bases stayed unmatched. Germline CDR1 and CDR2: SGHTA and FQGNSA.

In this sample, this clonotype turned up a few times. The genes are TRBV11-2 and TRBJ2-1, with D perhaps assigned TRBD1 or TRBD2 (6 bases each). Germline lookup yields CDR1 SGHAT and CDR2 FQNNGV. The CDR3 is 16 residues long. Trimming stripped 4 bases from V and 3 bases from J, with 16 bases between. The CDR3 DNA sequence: TGTGCCAGCAGCTGGGGGGCCGGACTGGGCTACAATGAGCAGTTCTTC. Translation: CASSWGAGLGYNEQFF.

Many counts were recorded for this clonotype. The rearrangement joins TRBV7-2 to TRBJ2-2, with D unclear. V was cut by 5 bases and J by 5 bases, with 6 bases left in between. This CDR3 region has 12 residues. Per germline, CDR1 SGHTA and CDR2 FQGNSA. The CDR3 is CASSLRTGELFF. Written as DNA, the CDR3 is TGTGCCAGCAGCCTTAGAACCGGGGAGCTGTTTTTT.

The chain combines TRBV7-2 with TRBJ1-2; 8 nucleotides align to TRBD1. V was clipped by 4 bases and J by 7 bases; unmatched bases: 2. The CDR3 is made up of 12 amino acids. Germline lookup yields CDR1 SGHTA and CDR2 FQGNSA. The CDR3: CASSWTGIGYTF. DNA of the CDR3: TGTGCCAGCAGCTGGACAGGGATTGGCTACACCTTC.